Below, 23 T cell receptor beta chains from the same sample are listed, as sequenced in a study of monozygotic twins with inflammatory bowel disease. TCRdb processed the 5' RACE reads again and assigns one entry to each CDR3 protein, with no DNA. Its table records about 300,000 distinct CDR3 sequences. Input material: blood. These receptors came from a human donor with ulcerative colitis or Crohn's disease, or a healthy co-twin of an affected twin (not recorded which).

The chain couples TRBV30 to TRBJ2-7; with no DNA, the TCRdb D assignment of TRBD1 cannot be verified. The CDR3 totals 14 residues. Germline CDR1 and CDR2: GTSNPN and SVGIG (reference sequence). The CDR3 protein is CAWKTTGGLSEQYF.

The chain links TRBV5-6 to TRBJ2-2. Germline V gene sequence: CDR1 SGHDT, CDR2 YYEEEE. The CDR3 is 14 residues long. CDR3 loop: CASSLGTRSGELFF.

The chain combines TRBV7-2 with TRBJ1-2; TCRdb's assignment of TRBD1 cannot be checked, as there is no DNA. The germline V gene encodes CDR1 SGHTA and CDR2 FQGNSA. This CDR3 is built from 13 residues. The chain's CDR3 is CASSSQGNHGYTF.

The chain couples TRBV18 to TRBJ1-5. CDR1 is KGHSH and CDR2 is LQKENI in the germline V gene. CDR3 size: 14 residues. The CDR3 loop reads CASSPAQLNQPQHF. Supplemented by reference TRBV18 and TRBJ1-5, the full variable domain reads NAGVMQNPRHLVRRRGQEARLRCSPMKGHSHVYWYRQLPEEGLKFMVYLQKENIIDESGMPKERFSAEFPKEGPSILRIQQVVRGDSAAYFCASSPAQLNQPQHFGDGTRLSIL.

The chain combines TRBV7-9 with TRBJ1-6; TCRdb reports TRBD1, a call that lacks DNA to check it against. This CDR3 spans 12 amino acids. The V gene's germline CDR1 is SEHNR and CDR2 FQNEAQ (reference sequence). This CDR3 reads CASRHDRAPLHF.

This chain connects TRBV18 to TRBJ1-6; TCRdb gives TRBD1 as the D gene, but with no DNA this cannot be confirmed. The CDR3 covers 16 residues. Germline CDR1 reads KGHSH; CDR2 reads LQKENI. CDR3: CASSPRAGGPNSPLHF.

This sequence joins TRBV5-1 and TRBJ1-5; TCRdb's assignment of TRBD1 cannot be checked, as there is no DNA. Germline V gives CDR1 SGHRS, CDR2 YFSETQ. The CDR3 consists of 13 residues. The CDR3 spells CAISLGGSQPQHF.

CDR3 sequence reads: CASSLLSSGTQETQYF. The V call is TRBV7-9, the J call TRBJ2-5; no DNA is available, so the TRBD2 call from TCRdb remains unchecked. Germline CDR1 is SEHNR and CDR2 is FQNEAQ (reference sequence). The CDR3 has 16 amino acids.

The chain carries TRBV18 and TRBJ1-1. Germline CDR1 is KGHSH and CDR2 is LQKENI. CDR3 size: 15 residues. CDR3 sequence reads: CASSPESNRNTEAFF.

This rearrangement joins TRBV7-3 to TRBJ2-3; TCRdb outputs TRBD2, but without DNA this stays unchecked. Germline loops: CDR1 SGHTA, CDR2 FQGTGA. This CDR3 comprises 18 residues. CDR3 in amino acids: CASRSTSGGAASTDTQYF. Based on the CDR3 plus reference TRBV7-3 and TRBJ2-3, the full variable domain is GAGVSQTPSNKVTEKGKYVELRCDPISGHTALYWYRQSLGQGPEFLIYFQGTGAADDSGLPNDRFFAVRPEGSVSTLKIQRTERGDSAVYLCASRSTSGGAASTDTQYFGPGTRLTVL.

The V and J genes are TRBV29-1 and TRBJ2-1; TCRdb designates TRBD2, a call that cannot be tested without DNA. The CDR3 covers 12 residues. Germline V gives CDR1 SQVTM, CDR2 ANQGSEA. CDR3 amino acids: CSGRLAGGRKFF.

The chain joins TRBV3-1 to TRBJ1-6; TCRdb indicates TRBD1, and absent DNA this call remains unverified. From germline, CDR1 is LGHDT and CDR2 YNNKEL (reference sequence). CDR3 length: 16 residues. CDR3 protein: CASSQPLGAYNSPLHF.

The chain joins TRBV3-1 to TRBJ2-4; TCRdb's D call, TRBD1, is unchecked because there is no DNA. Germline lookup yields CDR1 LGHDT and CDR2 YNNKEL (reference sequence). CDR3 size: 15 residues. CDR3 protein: CASSQGQGKKNIQYF.

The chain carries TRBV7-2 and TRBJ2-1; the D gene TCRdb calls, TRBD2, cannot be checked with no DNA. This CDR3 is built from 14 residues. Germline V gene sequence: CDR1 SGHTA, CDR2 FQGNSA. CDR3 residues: CASSFPTPAGLQFF.

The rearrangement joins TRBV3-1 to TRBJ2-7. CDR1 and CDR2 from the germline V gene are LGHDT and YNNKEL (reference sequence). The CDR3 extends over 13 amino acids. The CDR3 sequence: CASSQDLVGEQYF.

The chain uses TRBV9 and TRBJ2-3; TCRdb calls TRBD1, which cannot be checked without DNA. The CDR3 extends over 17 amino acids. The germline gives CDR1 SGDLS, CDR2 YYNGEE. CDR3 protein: CASSSSIGGAASDTQYF.

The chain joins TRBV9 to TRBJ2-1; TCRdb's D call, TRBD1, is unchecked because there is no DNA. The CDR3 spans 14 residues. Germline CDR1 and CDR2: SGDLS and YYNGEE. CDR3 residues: CASSVGDRARGQFF.

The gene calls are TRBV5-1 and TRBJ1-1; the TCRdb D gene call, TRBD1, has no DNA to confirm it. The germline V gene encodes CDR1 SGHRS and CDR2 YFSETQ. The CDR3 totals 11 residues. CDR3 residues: CASWTGGEAFF.

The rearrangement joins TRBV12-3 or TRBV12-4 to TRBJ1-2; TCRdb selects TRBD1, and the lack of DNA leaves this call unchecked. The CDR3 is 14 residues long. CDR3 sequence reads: CASRKTGWNYGYTF.

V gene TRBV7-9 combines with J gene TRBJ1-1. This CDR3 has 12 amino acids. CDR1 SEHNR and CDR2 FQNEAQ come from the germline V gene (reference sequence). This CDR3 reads CASSFRLGEAFF.

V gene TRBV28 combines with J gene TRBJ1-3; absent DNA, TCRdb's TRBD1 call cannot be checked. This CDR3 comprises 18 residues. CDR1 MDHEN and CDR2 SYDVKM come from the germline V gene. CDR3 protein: CASSPGTLTANSGNTIYF.

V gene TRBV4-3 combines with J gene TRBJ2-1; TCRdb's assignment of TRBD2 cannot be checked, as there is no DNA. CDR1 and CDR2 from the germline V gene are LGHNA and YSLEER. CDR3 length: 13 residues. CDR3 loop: CASSPELAGSEFF.

CDR3 in amino acids: CATKRQGQYEQYF. The chain recombines TRBV6-5 with TRBJ2-7; the D gene TCRdb calls, TRBD1, cannot be checked with no DNA. The CDR3 extends over 13 amino acids. Germline V gene sequence: CDR1 MNHEY, CDR2 SVGAGI.